Below, 29 T cell receptor beta chains from the same sample are listed, as sequenced in a study of blood T cell repertoires in COVID-19. Some clones are missing from TCRdb's copy, which holds only in-frame ones; the method was immunoSEQ multiplex PCR. The table lists 150,000 to 200,000 clones, 88% of them singletons. Sequencing was performed on peripheral blood. The receptors here all came from a human donor in a cohort sampled during active COVID-19.

The chain is built from TRBV11-2 and TRBJ2-5; 8 positions match TRBD1. Germline CDR1 is SGHAT and CDR2 is FQNNGV. The V segment lost 0 bases and the J segment 5 bases; nucleotides outside the gene matches: 5. CDR3 size: 15 residues. For the CDR3, the DNA is TGTGCCAGCAGCTTAGAAGACAGGGGCGGGGAGACCCAGTACTTC. Amino acids: CASSLEDRGGETQYF.

The chain is built from TRBV18 and TRBJ2-7; possibly TRBD1 for D (6 bases). The ends were cut back, 4 bases at V and 2 bases at J, with 9 bases in the middle. Germline assignment: CDR1 KGHSH and CDR2 LQKENI. CDR3 length: 13 residues. CDR3 sequence: CASSRQVTYEQYF. The CDR3 nucleotides are TGTGCCAGCTCACGACAGGTGACCTACGAGCAGTACTTC.

This chain links TRBV15 with TRBJ1-3; D unresolved. V gave up 4 bases and J gave up 1 base, with 8 bases separating them. Germline loops: CDR1 LNHNV, CDR2 YYDKDF (reference sequence). This CDR3 comprises 14 residues. CDR3 protein: CATSKEQSGNTIYF. DNA of the CDR3: TGTGCCACCAGCAAGGAACAGTCTGGAAACACCATATATTTT.

The V call is TRBV6-1, the J call TRBJ2-5; 13 bases map to TRBD2. The germline gives CDR1 MNHNS, CDR2 SASEGT. V gave up 1 base and J gave up 3 bases; unmatched junction bases: 2. The CDR3 loop spans 16 amino acids. The CDR3 region has the DNA TGTGCCAGCAGTGAAGTGACTAGCGGGGGGAAAGAGACCCAGTACTTC. It specifies CASSEVTSGGKETQYF.

The chain combines TRBV21-1 with TRBJ1-5. TRBV21-1 has pseudogene status. The CDR3 is 17 residues long. The CDR3 nucleotides read TGTGCCAGCAGCAGATGGGGGGGCAGAATGTGCAATCAGCCCCAGCATTTT. Its translation: CASSRWGGRMCNQPQHF.

J is TRBJ2-1 and V is TRBV10-3; the match to TRBD1 covers 11 bases. The CDR3 covers 15 residues. CDR1 ENHRY and CDR2 SYGVKD come from the germline V gene. V was pared by 4 bases and J by 7 bases, with 6 bases of the junction left unmatched. CDR3 residues: CAISGRDRGGNEQFF. The CDR3 DNA reads TGTGCCATCAGTGGACGGGACAGGGGGGGAAATGAGCAGTTCTTC.

This chain uses TRBV5-1 with TRBJ2-5, with 11 bases aligning to TRBD2. V gave up 5 bases and J gave up 1 base; unmatched junction bases: 1. Germline CDR1 reads SGHRS; CDR2 reads YFSETQ. This CDR3 has 14 residues. CDR3: CASSSGGAQETQYF. The CDR3 nucleotides read TGCGCCAGCAGTAGCGGGGGGGCCCAAGAGACCCAGTACTTC.

The rearrangement uses TRBV20-1 and TRBJ2-7, with TRBD2 matching 7 bases. Germline CDR1 reads DFQATT; CDR2 reads SNEGSKA (reference sequence). The CDR3 covers 13 residues. V lost 3 bases to trimming and J lost 4 bases; unmatched junction nucleotides: 6. CDR3: CSASGRAVYEQYF. CDR3 sequence (DNA): TGCAGTGCTAGTGGGAGGGCCGTATACGAGCAGTACTTC.

On this clone itself: At one of its ends the junction is not consistent with the germline gene, which may arise from a read error. The chain employs TRBV7-7 and TRBJ2-2; D unclear. This CDR3 is built from 12 residues. Germline V gene sequence: CDR1 SSHAT, CDR2 FNYEAQ (reference sequence). CDR3 nucleotide sequence: TGTGCTAGCAGCTTTAAAAACGGGGAGCTGTTTTTT. It codes for CASSFKNGELFF.

V and J are TRBV6-5 and TRBJ2-1; 7 bases align to TRBD2. Germline loops: CDR1 MNHEY, CDR2 SVGAGI. V shed 8 bases and J 4 bases; nucleotides not matched to a gene: 5. This CDR3 has 13 amino acids. CDR3 residues: CASGAGDYNEQFF. For the CDR3, the DNA is TGTGCCAGCGGCGCGGGGGATTACAATGAGCAGTTCTTC.

The chain uses TRBV29-1 and TRBJ1-2; TRBD1 might be the D (6 bases). CDR1 is SQVTM and CDR2 is ANQGSEA in the germline V gene. Trimming shortened V by 0 bases and J by 5 bases, and 13 bases separated the two germline ends. The CDR3 covers 14 residues. The CDR3 DNA is TGCAGCGTTGAAGATAAAACAGGGCAATATGGCTACACCTTC. The encoded protein is CSVEDKTGQYGYTF.

The CDR3 bases are TGTGCCAGCAGTCGCCGACCCCGGGGGTCACAAGAGACCCAGTACTTC. Translating it yields CASSRRPRGSQETQYF. V is TRBV27 and J is TRBJ2-5; D perhaps matches TRBD2 (6 bases). Trimming cost V 5 bases and J 2 bases, with 18 bases left between them. The length of the CDR3 is 16 residues. CDR1 and CDR2 from the germline V gene are MNHEY and SMNVEV (reference sequence).

J is TRBJ2-5 and V is TRBV5-4; a possible D gene is TRBD1 (5 bases). The germline CDR1 and CDR2 sequences are SGHNT and YYREEE (reference sequence). The CDR3 consists of 14 residues. Trimming removed 0 bases at V and 2 bases at J, with 8 bases between. In nucleotides, the CDR3 is TGTGCCAGCAGCTTGGGGGGCCCGCAAGAGACCCAGTACTTC. Translating it yields CASSLGGPQETQYF.

The rearrangement joins TRBV11-2 to TRBJ1-4, with D possibly being TRBD1 (5 bases). This CDR3 spans 17 amino acids. Trimming shortened V by 3 bases and J by 3 bases, and 17 bases separated the two germline ends. From germline, CDR1 is SGHAT and CDR2 FQNNGV. In DNA, the CDR3 is TGTGCCAGCAGCTTTGGGCAGGGTAGTAATCCTAATGAAAAACTGTTTTTT. This translates into CASSFGQGSNPNEKLFF.

V gene TRBV3-1 (or the pseudogene TRBV3-2) combines with J gene TRBJ1-6; D ambiguous. This CDR3 comprises 13 residues. Trimming stripped 8 bases from V and 0 bases from J, with 5 bases between. Germline-derived CDR1 and CDR2 are LGHDT and YNNKEL (reference sequence). CDR3 coding DNA: TGTGCCAGCCGCAGCTCCTATAATTCACCCCTCCACTTT. Protein product: CASRSSYNSPLHF.

The V call is TRBV30, the J call TRBJ1-4; 7 nucleotides agree with TRBD1. Germline assignment: CDR1 GTSNPN and CDR2 SVGIG (reference sequence). This CDR3 is 14 amino acids long. V dropped 3 bases and J dropped 6; count of bases not matched to a gene: 7. CDR3 nucleotide sequence: TGTGCCTGGAGCAGGGACAGATCCTATGAAAAACTGTTTTTT. Amino acid sequence: CAWSRDRSYEKLFF.

This rearrangement joins TRBV10-3 to TRBJ2-1, with D uncertain. The CDR3 loop spans 15 amino acids. In germline, CDR1 is ENHRY, CDR2 SYGVKD. Trimming left V 2 bases short and J 7 bases short, with 15 bases between. The CDR3 coding sequence is TGTGCCATCAGTGAGGGCAACCCTAGAGGAAATGAGCAGTTCTTC. Translated, it gives CAISEGNPRGNEQFF.

This clone is a singleton in its sample. V and J are TRBV5-1 and TRBJ1-2, with 8 bases aligning to TRBD1. The CDR3 is 14 amino acids. Germline lookup yields CDR1 SGHRS and CDR2 YFSETQ. Unmatched junction bases numbered 1, after V lost 2 bases and J lost 1 base. CDR3: CASSFGQGNYGYTF. The CDR3 DNA follows: TGCGCCAGCAGCTTCGGACAGGGTAACTATGGCTACACCTTC.

The gene calls are TRBV24-1 and TRBJ2-2; D not resolved. V was clipped by 0 bases and J by 8 bases, with 3 bases between them. Germline CDR1 and CDR2: KGHDR and SFDVKD. The CDR3 has 12 amino acids. CDR3 residues: CATSDLTGELFF. In nucleotides, the CDR3 is TGTGCCACCAGTGATTTGACAGGGGAGCTGTTTTTT.

The genes are TRBV18 and TRBJ2-1; 7 bases agree with TRBD2. The CDR3 runs to 13 residues. CDR1 and CDR2 from the germline V gene are KGHSH and LQKENI. V was pared by 6 bases and J by 5 bases, with 4 bases of the junction left unmatched. This CDR3 reads CASSGGSDNEQFF. The CDR3 DNA is TGTGCCAGCTCCGGGGGGAGCGACAATGAGCAGTTCTTC. Based on the CDR3 plus reference TRBV18 and TRBJ2-1, the full variable domain is NAGVMQNPRHLVRRRGQEARLRCSPMKGHSHVYWYRQLPEEGLKFMVYLQKENIIDESGMPKERFSAEFPKEGPSILRIQQVVRGDSAAYFCASSGGSDNEQFFGPGTRLTVL.

V gene TRBV6-5 combines with J gene TRBJ1-2; possible D gene TRBD1, 5 bases. This CDR3 is 13 amino acids long. The V end lost 2 bases, the J end lost 8 bases, and 12 bases lay between the germline ends. Germline loops: CDR1 MNHEY, CDR2 SVGAGI. The CDR3 coding sequence is TGTGCCAGCAGTTACCTTGGAGGGGAAGGCTACACCTTC. Translating it yields CASSYLGGEGYTF.

The gene calls are TRBV3-1 (or the pseudogene TRBV3-2) and TRBJ2-1; no clear D. Germline CDR1 reads LGHDT; CDR2 reads YNNKEL (reference sequence). The CDR3 loop spans 12 amino acids. V lost 1 base and J lost 10, with 8 bases in between. The chain's CDR3 is CASSQVGREQFF. The CDR3 DNA is TGTGCCAGCAGCCAAGTTGGGCGAGAGCAGTTCTTC.

This chain joins TRBV19 and TRBJ1-2; 9 positions match TRBD1. This CDR3 region has 14 residues. From germline, CDR1 is LNHDA and CDR2 SQIVND (reference sequence). Losses at the gene ends were 11 bases for V and 7 bases for J; bases not matched to a gene: 14. CDR3 bases: TGTGCCTCCATGAACCGGGACAGGGCAAGTGGCTACACCTTC. This sequence encodes CASMNRDRASGYTF.

The rearrangement links TRBV29-1 to TRBJ2-7, with TRBD2 matching 14 bases. Germline V CDR1 and CDR2: SQVTM, ANQGSEA. V was pared by 4 bases and J by 3 bases, with 5 bases of the junction left unmatched. The CDR3 covers 15 residues. CDR3 region: CSVGRTSGRFYEQYF. CDR3 in DNA: TGCAGCGTTGGGCGGACTAGCGGGAGGTTCTACGAGCAGTACTTC.

The CDR3 DNA sequence: TGCGCCAGCAGCTTGGTGGGAGGTTACACAGATACGCAGTATTTT. Translation: CASSLVGGYTDTQYF. This chain connects TRBV5-1 to TRBJ2-3; D might be TRBD2 (6 bases). V shed 0 bases and J shed 2 bases, with 10 bases lying between them. Germline V gene data show CDR1 as SGHRS and CDR2 as YFSETQ. The CDR3 covers 15 residues.

The gene calls are TRBV30 and TRBJ2-7, with D perhaps matching TRBD2 (6 bases). The V gene lost 2 bases and the J gene lost 2 bases, with 13 bases spanning the gap. Germline loops: CDR1 GTSNPN, CDR2 SVGIG (reference sequence). The CDR3 covers 14 residues. CDR3 protein: CAWSPPAGPYEQYF. Written as DNA, the CDR3 is TGTGCCTGGAGTCCACCGGCGGGGCCCTACGAGCAGTACTTC.

The chain uses TRBV3-1 (or the pseudogene TRBV3-2) and TRBJ1-2; TRBD1 might be the D (5 bases). The length of the CDR3 is 13 residues. Germline values: CDR1 LGHDT, CDR2 YNNKEL (reference sequence). Trimming shortened V by 1 base and J by 6 bases, and 9 bases separated the two germline ends. The CDR3 region has the DNA TGTGCCAGCAGCCAAGGCAGGGTTAATGGCTACACCTTC. Encoded protein: CASSQGRVNGYTF.

This chain uses TRBV28 with TRBJ2-5, with 7 positions matching TRBD2. The CDR3 sequence is 13 residues long. Germline trimming cut 1 base from V and 5 bases from J; bases unmatched to any gene: 1. Germline assignment: CDR1 MDHEN and CDR2 SYDVKM. CDR3 DNA: TGTGCCAGCAGTTTATTCGGGGGGGAGACCCAGTACTTC. Translation gives CASSLFGGETQYF.

The chain joins TRBV28 to TRBJ2-3; 9 bases match TRBD2. Trimming cost V 1 base and J 2 bases; bases outside gene matches: 4. Per germline, CDR1 MDHEN and CDR2 SYDVKM. The CDR3 length is 16 residues. The CDR3 sequence: CASSLSTSGYTDTQYF. DNA of the CDR3: TGTGCCAGCAGTTTATCGACTAGCGGTTACACAGATACGCAGTATTTT.